These 7 T cell receptor beta chains came from one sample sequenced in a study of glioma-infiltrating T cells after dendritic cell vaccination. Sequenced by immunoSEQ multiplex PCR; TCRdb stores in-frame clones only, minus some. This table holds about 76,000 clones, roughly 84% found once. Time point of the sample: after dendritic cell vaccination, including at tumor progression/relapse. The sequencing here drew on blood, taken after dendritic cell vaccination. The receptors originated from a human donor with glioblastoma.

The rearrangement uses TRBV28 and TRBJ1-2; D might be TRBD1 (5 bases). The germline V gene has CDR1 MDHEN and CDR2 SYDVKM. The CDR3 covers 13 residues. With 3 bases removed from V and 4 bases from J, the gap between germline ends came to 9 bases. CDR3 protein: CASSFQGTYGYTF. DNA for the CDR3: TGTGCCAGCAGTTTTCAGGGTACCTATGGCTACACCTTC.

The rearrangement joins TRBV5-1 to TRBJ1-4, with 10 bases fitting TRBD1. V was pared by 7 bases and J by 0 bases, with 15 bases of the junction left unmatched. Germline loops: CDR1 SGHRS, CDR2 YFSETQ. The CDR3 runs to 19 residues. For the CDR3, the DNA is TGCGCCAGCGCCACCGGGACAGGGGTCGGAAGAGCAACTAATGAAAAACTGTTTTTT. It codes for CASATGTGVGRATNEKLFF. The full variable domain, its missing parts supplied by reference TRBV5-1 and TRBJ1-4, is KAGVTQTPRYLIKTRGQQVTLSCSPISGHRSVSWYQQTPGQGLQFLFEYFSETQRNKGNFPGRFSGRQFSNSRSEMNVSTLELGDSALYLCASATGTGVGRATNEKLFFGSGTQLSVL.

In nucleotides, the CDR3 is TGTGCCAGCAGCCCCTTAAACTATGGCTACACCTTC. It is translated as CASSPLNYGYTF. The V and J genes are TRBV7-2 and TRBJ1-2, with no clear D. The CDR3 loop spans 12 amino acids. Trimming took 5 bases from V and 2 from J, leaving 6 bases between them. CDR1 and CDR2 (germline): SGHTA, FQGNSA. Filled out from reference TRBV7-2 and TRBJ1-2, the complete variable domain reads GAGVSQSPSNKVTEKGKDVELRCDPISGHTALYWYRQSLGQGLEFLIYFQGNSAPDKSGLPSDRFSAERTGGSVSTLTIQRTQQEDSAVYLCASSPLNYGYTFGSGTRLTVV.

This chain connects TRBV5-1 to TRBJ2-6; D remains unclear. Germline-derived CDR1 and CDR2 are SGHRS and YFSETQ. The ends were cut back, 4 bases at V and 0 bases at J, with 14 bases in the middle. The CDR3 consists of 17 residues. CDR3 residues: CASSLSSGLSGANVLTF. The CDR3 coding sequence is TGCGCCAGCAGCCTAAGCTCTGGGCTCTCTGGGGCCAACGTCCTGACTTTC.

The rearrangement uses TRBV4-3 and TRBJ2-1; 10 nucleotides align to TRBD2. The ends lost 3 bases at V and 8 bases at J; junction bases unmatched: 10. CDR3 length equals 16 residues. Germline loops: CDR1 LGHNA, CDR2 YSLEER. The CDR3 loop is CASSQGPGLAMHEQFF. The DNA of the CDR3 is TGCGCCAGCAGCCAGGGCCCGGGACTAGCGATGCATGAGCAGTTCTTC.

The chain couples TRBV2 to TRBJ1-2, with D perhaps TRBD1 (6 bases). This CDR3 comprises 16 residues. V lost 7 bases to trimming and J lost 1 base, with 19 bases between them. Germline assignment: CDR1 SNHLY and CDR2 FYNNEI. The CDR3 sequence: CASTWKGQGINYGYTF. CDR3 in DNA: TGTGCCAGCACCTGGAAAGGGCAGGGGATTAACTATGGCTACACCTTC.

The rearrangement uses TRBV4-2 and TRBJ2-1, with 15 bases fitting TRBD2. Germline trimming cut 4 bases from V and 7 bases from J; bases unmatched to any gene: 17. Per the germline V gene, CDR1 is LGHNA and CDR2 is YNFKEQ. CDR3 length: 20 amino acids. The CDR3 nucleotides read TGTGCCAGCAGCCCATCTTTCAGGACTAGCGGGAGGGCCATTTATAATGAGCAGTTCTTC. Its protein is CASSPSFRTSGRAIYNEQFF.